Listed below are T cell receptor beta chains from one sample, sequenced in a study of vaccination and CD4 T cells after COVID-19. TCRdb re-derived calls from the PCR reads in MiXCR, one entry per CDR3 protein. Here the sample spans under 15,000 distinct CDR3 sequences, about three fifths being singletons. Antigens for these TCRs are unknown. Sequencing used CD4+ T cells from blood, cultured in vitro. Every receptor here comes from a human donor who had recovered from COVID-19. Each CDR3 is given with its conserved first and last residue. The D gene is left open where the match is weak. A row's size may be missing; if present it is once, few, many or a size class.

v_call	cdr3_length	d_call	clone_size	j_call	cdr3_nt	cdr3_aa
TRBV5-4	15	.	few	TRBJ1-6	TGTGCCAGCAGCTTGGACAGGATGATTGCTTCACCCCTCCACTTT	CASSLDRMIASPLHF
TRBV7-8	13	TRBD2	.	TRBJ2-1	TGTGCCAGCACCGTAGCGGGAGGGAATGAGCAGTTCTTC	CASTVAGGNEQFF
TRBV7-6	16	.	once	TRBJ1-6	TGTGCCAGCAGCTTAGGTTCAGGGCCGTATAATTCACCCCTCCACTTT	CASSLGSGPYNSPLHF
TRBV7-9	14	.	.	TRBJ1-2	TGTGCCAGCAGCTTGGAAAAGGCTCGGGGTGGCTACACCTTC	CASSLEKARGGYTF
TRBV5-1	15	.	.	TRBJ2-5	TGCGCCAGCAGCTTGGCCGGGTCAGTACAAGAGACCCAGTACTTC	CASSLAGSVQETQYF
TRBV21-1	16	.	few	TRBJ1-2	TGTGCCAGCAGCAAAGCCGGTTGGGCCAGCCCCTATGGCTACACCTTC	CASSKAGWASPYGYTF
TRBV12-3/TRBV12-4	17	TRBD2	.	TRBJ2-2	TGTGCCAGCAGTGGGACTAGCGGGGTTGCGAACACCGGGGAGCTGTTTTTT	CASSGTSGVANTGELFF
TRBV19	15	TRBD2	few	TRBJ2-5	TGTGCCAGTAGTATAGCCTGGACTAGCTGGGAGACCCAGTACTTC	CASSIAWTSWETQYF
TRBV15	15	.	.	TRBJ1-5	TGTGCCACCAGCAGAGATCTAGGCAGTTATCAGCCCCAGCATTTT	CATSRDLGSYQPQHF
TRBV28	19	TRBD1	.	TRBJ2-7	TGTGCCAGCAGTCCGACAGGGGGGATGTTTAGGACTAGACCCTACGAGCAGTACTTC	CASSPTGGMFRTRPYEQYF
TRBV20-1	13	.	few	TRBJ2-2	TGCAGTGCTACAGGGGGGGACACCGGGGAGCTGTTTTTT	CSATGGDTGELFF
TRBV18	14	.	.	TRBJ2-2	TGTGCCAGCTCACCGCGCAGGGGCACCGGGGAGCTGTTTTTT	CASSPRRGTGELFF
TRBV4-2	14	TRBD2	.	TRBJ2-7	TGTGCCAGCAGCCCAAATCGACTAGCGTACGAGCAGTACTTC	CASSPNRLAYEQYF
TRBV20-1	15	.	few	TRBJ1-5	TGCAGTGCTAGAGATTACGCAGGGGTCGATCAGCCCCAGCATTTT	CSARDYAGVDQPQHF
TRBV6-1	15	.	.	TRBJ1-6	TGTGCCAGCCGAGGGCTGGGGACGGCGAATTCACCCCTCCACTTT	CASRGLGTANSPLHF
TRBV7-9	15	.	.	TRBJ1-3	TGTGCCAGCAGCCGGCTGAGAGGGCCAGGAAACACCATATATTTT	CASSRLRGPGNTIYF
TRBV29-1	14	.	few	TRBJ1-2	TGCAGCGTTGAAGATACTGCAGGGTCCTATGGCTACACCTTC	CSVEDTAGSYGYTF
TRBV7-7	13	.	.	TRBJ2-3	TGTGCTAGCAGCTTAACAGACACAGATACGCAGTATTTT	CASSLTDTDTQYF
TRBV20-1	15	.	medium-sized	TRBJ2-3	TGCAGTGCTAGACACGCGGTCCTCGGAGTGGATACGCAGTATTTT	CSARHAVLGVDTQYF
TRBV6-5	13	.	.	TRBJ2-7	TGTGCCAGCAGTTACTCCAGGGGCGACGAGCAGTACTTC	CASSYSRGDEQYF
TRBV25-1	14	TRBD2	.	TRBJ2-3	TGTGCCAGCAGTGGGACTAGCGGGCTGGATACGCAGTATTTT	CASSGTSGLDTQYF
TRBV2	14	TRBD1	.	TRBJ2-3	TGTGCCAGCAGGACCGGGACAGGGGAGGATACGCAGTATTTT	CASRTGTGEDTQYF
TRBV7-2	14	.	.	TRBJ1-3	TGTGCCAGCAGCCAACAATTCGCTGGAAACACCATATATTTT	CASSQQFAGNTIYF
TRBV5-1	15	.	.	TRBJ2-5	TGCGCCAGCAGTTGGGACCACGAAAGGGGAGAGACCCAGTACTTC	CASSWDHERGETQYF
TRBV27	15	TRBD2	.	TRBJ2-1	TGTGCCAGCAGGCCCCCCCTAGCGGGAGCCAATGAGCAGTTCTTC	CASRPPLAGANEQFF
TRBV6-1	14	TRBD1	.	TRBJ1-5	TGTGCCAGCAGTCCCGGGACAGAGCATCAGCCCCAGCATTTT	CASSPGTEHQPQHF
TRBV20-1	14	TRBD1	few	TRBJ1-1	TGCAGTGCTAGAATTAGTAGGACAGGATTTGAAGCTTTCTTT	CSARISRTGFEAFF
TRBV18	14	TRBD1	.	TRBJ2-3	TGTGCCAGCTCACGACAGGGAAGCACAGATACGCAGTATTTT	CASSRQGSTDTQYF
TRBV20-1	15	TRBD1	few	TRBJ1-6	TGCAGTGCAACGCCGGGGACAGGGGGCGACTCACCCCTCCACTTT	CSATPGTGGDSPLHF
TRBV28	12	.	.	TRBJ1-1	TGTGCCAGCAGTCCAGGGGACACTGAAGCTTTCTTT	CASSPGDTEAFF
TRBV6-1	15	.	.	TRBJ2-1	TGTGCCAGCAGTGAACAGGGGCCCTCCTACAATGAGCAGTTCTTC	CASSEQGPSYNEQFF
TRBV2	16	.	few	TRBJ1-5	TGTGCCAGCAGTGAAGGGGCAGGGACGGGCAATCAGCCCCAGCATTTT	CASSEGAGTGNQPQHF
TRBV11-3	17	.	.	TRBJ2-2	TGTGCCAGCAGCTTGAGCCAGATTGGGCTTGAGACCGGGGAGCTGTTTTTT	CASSLSQIGLETGELFF
TRBV7-2	13	.	.	TRBJ2-7	TGTGCCAGCAGCTTACGAGGATCTGACGAGCAGTACTTC	CASSLRGSDEQYF
TRBV7-9	14	TRBD2	.	TRBJ2-1	TGTGCCAGCAGCCGACTAGCGGGAGAGGGTGAGCAGTTCTTC	CASSRLAGEGEQFF
TRBV6-1	15	TRBD1	.	TRBJ1-5	TGTGCCAGCAGAGCGACAGGGGGCGACGGTCAGCCCCAGCATTTT	CASRATGGDGQPQHF
TRBV20-1	17	TRBD2	few	TRBJ2-5	TGCAGTGCTAGAACGCAGAAGAGCGGGAGTCCCCAAGAGACCCAGTACTTC	CSARTQKSGSPQETQYF
TRBV27	15	.	.	TRBJ1-5	TGTGCCAGCAGCCGGGGGTCCCGGGATAATCAGCCCCAGCATTTT	CASSRGSRDNQPQHF
TRBV6-1	13	.	.	TRBJ1-1	TGTGCCAGCAGCTCTAAGGACTACGCTGAAGCTTTCTTT	CASSSKDYAEAFF
TRBV5-1	14	.	.	TRBJ1-2	TGCGCCAGCAGCTTCCTTGGAGGGGCGGGTGGCTACACCTTC	CASSFLGGAGGYTF
TRBV18	14	.	.	TRBJ1-5	TGTGCCAGCTCACCACAACCCGTGGATCAGCCCCAGCATTTT	CASSPQPVDQPQHF
TRBV6-1	15	TRBD1	.	TRBJ2-7	TGTGCCAGCAGAGCGGGACAGGGTTTCCCCTACGAGCAGTACTTC	CASRAGQGFPYEQYF